This T cell receptor (beta chain) was sequenced during a study of T and B cells in COVID-19 patients (dated by TCRdb to about 2020). In terms of the full investigation: In this study, adaptive immunity was profiled in COVID-19 patients who either had active infection or had recovered, using TRB and IGH repertoire sequencing of peripheral blood. A recovered cohort comprised 15 to 19 patients contributing about 22 samples, mostly after mild to moderate COVID-19 managed as outpatients. Median age was approximately 35 years in the recovered cohort versus about 68 years in the active-infection cohort. Critical illness requiring mechanical ventilation or ECMO was present in about 65% of the 20 patients in the active-infection cohort. In the active-infection cohort, about 90% of the 20 patients had comorbidities linked to unfavorable COVID-19 outcome. The TCR and BCR sequence repository comprised roughly 40 patients and approximately 64 time points, with over 7 million TCR sequences analysed. Two patients were included in both the recovered and active cohorts because samples were available from active disease and after recovery. An age-matched reference group of fewer than 45 healthy donors negative for COVID-19 antibodies was used as the comparison for repertoire analyses. As many as 9 follow-up blood samples were collected from each patient, and in some individuals these samples spanned different disease stages. Findings and caveats that apply to the study as a whole: The size of the cohort was considered insufficient for assessing HLA contributions to COVID-19 susceptibility or severity. In active COVID-19, TRB repertoires were highly clonal, while at recovery, diversity and richness increased above the levels seen in healthy donors. TRBV/TRBJ gene usage was reported as strongly skewed in patients with COVID-19. The reported TCR clusters were stated to require prospective validation before clinical use. The recovered cohort had 2,400 or so exclusive TCR clusters, including 31 low-pGen clusters. Specific T cell subsets (CD4+/Treg/CD8+) and sorted SARS-CoV-2-responsive or tetramer+ T cells had not yet been sequenced, and these experiments were ongoing. Few blood samples were available from mildly ill patients while symptoms were present, and early samples from severe cases were likewise scarce.

TRB repertoires were amplified from about 260-540 ng of genomic DNA extracted from blood. The V end loses 7 bases and the J end loses 4 bases, and a stretch of 5 bases separates them. In the germline V gene, CDR1 corresponds to MNHEY and CDR2 to SVGAGI. Measured from the cysteine to the phenylalanine, the CDR3 is 12 residues long. Just CDR3 DNA is preserved here, 36 bases in frame from base 1. As to this clonotype: The antigen it recognizes is unknown. No much larger clonotype is one base removed from it; base qualities were not supplied.

The sequencer listed for this sample is Illumina MiSeq. TRB rearrangements were amplified by multiplex PCR with BIOMED2 TRB-A/B primer pools. Illumina-compatible adapters and 7-nucleotide sample barcodes were attached to the amplicons in two consecutive PCRs. Phusion HS II polymerase was used for all library PCRs. Amplicons were gel-purified with the NucleoSpin Gel and PCR Clean-up kit, quantified on Qubit, and pooled at around 4 nM. The quality of the amplicon pool was checked on an Agilent 2100 Bioanalyzer prior to Illumina next-generation sequencing. Concerning the study's data processing: MiXCR 3.0.8 with the default MiXCR reference library was used to annotate TRB rearrangements. Non-productive reads and sequences with fewer than 2 reads were removed, and each unique CDR3 nucleotide sequence was counted as one clone. Clonality, diversity, richness and V-J gene usage were computed in R 3.5.1. TCR clustering by CDR3 similarity used GLIPH2, with generation probabilities calculated by OLGA. GLIPH2 clusters were kept only if they contained at least four unique TCR clonotypes found in at least three individuals. The public reads were reanalyzed by TCRdb: fastp trimming at Q25, MiXCR alignment, in-frame beta chains only. Entries are consolidated by CDR3 protein sequence, retaining the most common genes and DNA. It is TCRdb's table, rather than the study itself, that gives the V and J calls and clone size. The sample table shows roughly 21,000 distinct CDR3 sequences, and 30% to 35% are seen once. Jointly, the top ten make up less than 2.5% of the sample.

The chain uses TRBV6-5 and TRBJ1-6; no D segment can be confidently identified. The sequenced sample consisted of blood. The TCR originated in a human donor who had recovered from COVID-19. The nucleotide sequence is TGTGCCAGCAATAGTTATAATTCACCCCTCCACTTT. This is translated as CASNSYNSPLHF.